This T cell receptor beta chain was recovered during a study of T cells in Graves' hyperthyroidism and ophthalmopathy. The TCR beta CDR3 regions underwent amplification using RNA transcripts as the source. The primer set for the first-round RT-PCR of the TCR CDR3 was HTBI. MiXCR was run by TCRdb on the multiplex PCR reads, yielding one entry per CDR3 protein. Of 200,000 to 250,000 distinct CDR3 sequences in the sample, roughly 15% were seen once. Germline V lookup: CDR1 SEHNR, CDR2 FQNEAQ (reference sequence). V lost 1 base to trimming and J lost 10 bases, with 8 bases between them. This CDR3 has 12 residues. This clonotype was recorded many times. Its specificity is unknown. Patients showing uncontrolled infection, other autoimmune disease, pregnancy or lactation were ineligible. Clinical symptoms, serum thyroxine and TRAb, thyroid ultrasound and orbital computed tomography together formed the diagnostic basis.

Study-wide results and caveats: Model predictions of ophthalmopathy came a median roughly 6.7 months before onset.

The TCR was taken from a woman under 30 with Graves' ophthalmopathy. The sample comprised blood. The chain carries TRBV7-9 and TRBJ2-1; D remains unclear. The CDR3 region has the DNA TGTGCCAGCAGCTTAGACACCCTGGAGCAGTTCTTC. This translates into CASSLDTLEQFF.